This TCR beta chain was identified in a study of shared clonotypes between healthy human individuals. Study-level points and caveats: Generation of non-shared clonotypes was less probable than generation of clonotypes shared by all four donors.

Losses at the gene ends were 7 bases for V and 8 bases for J; bases not matched to a gene: 16. The CDR3 covers 15 residues. Germline values: CDR1 MNHEY, CDR2 SMNVEV (reference sequence). At deep level, the assay was performed. Sequencing was performed with immunoSEQ multiplex PCR; in TCRdb, only in-frame clones are kept and a portion is missing. Seen here are about 1.1 million clones, approximately 80% observed once, and the top ten hold more than 0.5%. Details on this clone: The antigen is not known.

Sequencing was performed on memory CD4+ T cells from PBMCs. The subset here: CD45RA-negative fraction. This TCR was recovered from a man younger than 30 in good health. Some clones in this sample may be carry-over from other donors' samples. The chain joins TRBV27 to TRBJ1-2, with 7 positions matching TRBD1. For the CDR3, the DNA is TGTGCCAGCACCCCGTTGAGGGGGCCAAGAGGAGGCTACACCTTC. It is translated as CASTPLRGPRGGYTF.